The clone carrying this T cell receptor (beta chain) turned up a few times. What it recognizes is unknown. These data belong to a study of CD8 T cells in ankylosing spondylitis. Broader study findings: Disease-linked clones were CD8+ and relatively rare in peripheral blood. In synovial fluid and blood from reactive arthritis, some motif variants were previously reported.

Quantitative barcoded 5'-RACE was used to prepare TCR beta libraries. TCRdb recomputed calls from the 5' RACE reads with MiXCR, one row per CDR3 protein. The sample records about 300,000 distinct CDR3 sequences, around 21% being singletons. Trimming took 7 bases from V and 6 from J; bases not matched to a gene: 11. The germline V gene has CDR1 SGHTA and CDR2 FQGNSA. This CDR3 is 14 amino acids long. The source material was blood, either unsorted or a sorted T cell fraction (not recorded which). The origin of this receptor is a female donor with ankylosing spondylitis or in good health (not recorded which). V is TRBV7-2 and J is TRBJ1-2; 7 bases agree with TRBD1. The DNA of the CDR3 is TGTGCCAGCACCCCCCACGGGACAGACGATGGCTACACCTTC. Translation: CASTPHGTDDGYTF.